This TCR beta chain emerged from a study of a mutant IDH1 vaccine in newly diagnosed glioma (dated by TCRdb to the early 2020s). At the level of the whole study: Across visits V03 through V10, patients got a total of eight vaccinations, given in weeks 1, 3, 5, 7, 11, 15, 19 and 23. In the chemotherapy-containing groups, vaccination started alongside temozolomide cycles, whereas in patients who had radiotherapy alone it started 4-6 weeks after radiotherapy. Of the roughly 31 treated patients, around 60% were male and 37.5% were female, and the mean age was approximately 40 years. Prior to enrollment, patients had been given standard therapy consisting of radiotherapy alone, temozolomide alone, or radiochemotherapy with temozolomide, with the combination given to most patients. Peripheral blood was collected at six visits: V03 (baseline), V05, V07, V10, V12 and V13. For exploratory analyses, approximately 25 treated patients had longitudinal TCRB deep sequencing done wherever samples were available.

Overall study outcomes, separate from this receptor: The authors noted that analyses of patient blood samples could not be reproduced because of sample limitations. Pseudoprogression appeared unrelated to alterations in the top peripheral T cell clonotypes detected by TCRB sequencing. Vaccine-induced immune responses across multiple MHC alleles were detected in 90% to 95% of patients. Selection of PBMC samples for TCRB deep sequencing was based on availability.

There are 16 amino acids in the CDR3, from cysteine to phenylalanine inclusive. Left in the record is the CDR3 DNA by itself, 48 bases read in frame from the first base. Trimming leaves V shorter by 2 bases and J shorter by 4 bases, with the junction holding 6 bases beyond the gene matches. CDR1 and CDR2 are drawn from the germline V gene: KGHSH, LQKENI. A word on this clone: The target of this receptor is not known. Within one base of it there is no much larger clone, and no base qualities were kept.

What this sample's time point label stands for: week 23, last vaccination. Each vaccine dose, consisting of 300 ug of a 20-mer mutant IDH1 peptide in Montanide, was administered subcutaneously with topical imiquimod. Donors had newly diagnosed WHO grade 3 or 4 IDH1-mutant astrocytomas with loss of nuclear ATRX. The samples were drawn from NOA16, a multicentre, single-arm, open-label phase I trial in Germany that tested a mutant IDH1 peptide vaccine in humans for the first time. Genomic DNA for TCRB sequencing was isolated from EDTA blood with the DNeasy Blood and Tissue Kit. Libraries were made using the immunoSEQ multiplex PCR assay. Rearranged TCR beta chain sequences were amplified using the hsTCRB Kit according to the manufacturer's protocol. An Illumina MiSeq was used to sequence the TCRB libraries. On the authors' methods: The kit vendor's proprietary platform handled demultiplexing, trimming and gene mapping. Held by TCRdb, this immuneACCESS table contains in-frame sequences only and omits some clones. Under half of the omission traces to an unresolved V gene where checked; the cause of the rest is unknown. The V and J calls and clone size are taken from that table; D and trimming were inferred from the DNA. The sample table records about 60,000 clones; 75% to 90% of these occur just once. Together, the top ten hold less than 15% of the sample.

Recombination joined TRBV18 with TRBJ1-5, with 9 bases aligning to TRBD1. The clonotype originates from a man aged 18 to 29 with glioma. The material was PBMCs, obtained from a glioma patient whose treatment included an IDH1 peptide vaccine. The encoded CDR3 is CASSPDGTGINQPQHF. Here is the DNA: TGTGCCAGCTCACCAGATGGGACAGGGATTAATCAGCCCCAGCATTTT.